This T cell receptor (beta chain) was obtained from a study of cytomegalovirus exposure and HLA in healthy donors. PCR used 60 Vbeta primers and 13 Jbeta primers. Clones were sequenced by immunoSEQ multiplex PCR, and TCRdb holds only the in-frame ones, with some missing. The table records under 200,000 clones, roughly 71% of them present only once. Regarding this clone: The antigen is undetermined.

CDR1 is SGHTA and CDR2 is FQGTGA in the germline V gene. This CDR3 comprises 15 residues. With V trimmed by 4 bases and J by 5 bases, 11 bases remained unmatched. Notes on the study in general: With later analysis, a missense DCLRE1C variant became linked to TCR beta V- and J-gene trimming. A later analysis reportedly identified an Asian-associated ancestry cluster as carrying fewer N-insertions than the approximately 730-donor mean.

This TCR was sampled from a male donor in good health and CMV-seropositive. Sequencing was carried out using PBMCs. The chain has TRBV7-3 and TRBJ2-7; 7 bases are shared with TRBD2. CDR3 loop: CASSWERGRNNEQYF. The DNA for the CDR3 is TGTGCCAGCAGCTGGGAGCGGGGTCGCAATAACGAGCAGTACTTC.